This TCR beta chain came from a study of shared clonotypes between healthy human individuals. Splitting of each subset's genomic DNA was done evenly across several immunoSEQ plates. Profiling relied on immunoSEQ multiplex PCR, and the TCRdb table lists in-frame clones only, not all of them. The top ten hold 1.5% to 2% of the sample, which has about 2.2 million clones, approximately 92% seen once. V trimming: 1 base; J trimming: 1 base; junction bases outside the gene matches: 2. The germline CDR1 and CDR2 sequences are LNHNV and YYDKDF (reference sequence). The CDR3 spans 15 residues. Naive-designated CD8 cells lacked CD45RO, were positively enriched for CCR7, and omitted terminally differentiated effector memory CD45RA+ cells.

The chain employs TRBV15 and TRBJ2-5; 8 bases map to TRBD1. The clonotype was recovered from a man aged 18 to 30 in good health. Some clones in this sample may be carry-over from other donors' samples. The specimen was naive CD8+ T cells from PBMCs. The CDR3 DNA reads TGTGCCACCAGCAGAGCGGACAGGGCCCAAGAGACCCAGTACTTC. Translating it yields CATSRADRAQETQYF.